What follows are 15 T cell receptor beta chains derived from one specimen sequenced in a study of blood T cell repertoires in COVID-19. Sequencing was performed with immunoSEQ multiplex PCR; in TCRdb, only in-frame clones are kept and a portion is missing. The sample consists of under 30,000 clones, approximately 81% of them appearing once. The source material was peripheral blood. The source is a man older than 75 with active COVID-19.

The chain is built from TRBV19 and TRBJ2-3; 7 nucleotides line up with TRBD1. V was pared by 4 bases and J by 2 bases, with 6 bases of the junction left unmatched. The CDR3 loop spans 15 amino acids. CDR1 is LNHDA, CDR2 SQIVND, per germline (reference sequence). This chain's CDR3 is CASSTRDRNTDTQYF. The CDR3 DNA reads TGTGCCAGTAGTACCCGGGACAGAAACACAGATACGCAGTATTTT.

This clone has more than one count but fewer than ten. The chain has TRBV4-2 and TRBJ1-6; 9 bases align to TRBD1. J was trimmed by 3 bases and V by 4 bases; bases with no gene match: 1. Germline V CDR1 and CDR2: LGHNA, YNFKEQ. This CDR3 comprises 15 residues. Here the CDR3 DNA reads TGTGCCAGCAGCCCGACAGGGGGCTATAATTCACCCCTCCACTTT. This gives the protein CASSPTGGYNSPLHF.

The chain has TRBV10-3 and TRBJ2-3; 10 bases fit TRBD2. The junction had 13 bases not matched to a gene; V was cut back by 3 bases and J by 4 bases. CDR1 is ENHRY, CDR2 SYGVKD, per germline. This CDR3 spans 18 amino acids. The CDR3 nucleotides read TGTGCCATCAGTGACGCTACATTCCTAGCGGGGGAACCAGATACGCAGTATTTT. It encodes CAISDATFLAGEPDTQYF.

This sequence joins TRBV5-1 and TRBJ1-2, with D tentatively TRBD1 (6 bases). V lost 0 bases, J lost 0 bases, and 12 bases lay in between. The CDR3 is 16 amino acids. The germline CDR1 and CDR2 sequences are SGHRS and YFSETQ. The CDR3 DNA sequence: TGCGCCAGCAGCTTGGCCAGGGGTTCCGCTAACTATGGCTACACCTTC. Translating gives CASSLARGSANYGYTF.

The chain combines TRBV5-1 with TRBJ2-4; no firm D call. CDR3 length equals 15 residues. Germline lookup yields CDR1 SGHRS and CDR2 YFSETQ. Trimming cost V 1 base and J 0 bases, with 8 bases left between them. The CDR3 DNA is TGCGCCAGCAGCTTGAGTGGCTTAGCCAAAAACATTCAGTACTTC. This gives the protein CASSLSGLAKNIQYF.

This clone has just a few counts. The V call is TRBV3-1 (or the pseudogene TRBV3-2), the J call TRBJ2-5; the D gene is possibly TRBD1 (5 bases). Germline values: CDR1 LGHDT, CDR2 YNNKEL (reference sequence). This CDR3 has 13 amino acids. V dropped 5 bases and J dropped 7 bases, with 14 bases sitting between them. As DNA, the CDR3 is TGTGCCAGCAGCGCGTCACTTAGGGGGACCCAGTACTTC. Residues: CASSASLRGTQYF.

As DNA, the CDR3 is TGTGCCAGCAGTGAACCGGGGGAAACGGAAAAACTGTTTTTT. Protein product: CASSEPGETEKLFF. This sequence joins TRBV6-1 and TRBJ1-4; tentatively, D is TRBD1 (5 bases). V lost 2 bases, J lost 8 bases, and 12 bases lay in between. Germline V gene lookup returns CDR1 MNHNS and CDR2 SASEGT. This CDR3 spans 14 amino acids.

V is TRBV3-1 (or the pseudogene TRBV3-2) and J is TRBJ2-7; D is possibly TRBD2 (6 bases). The V and J ends lost 1 base and 6 bases respectively, with 16 bases between them. The CDR3 is 15 residues long. Germline loops: CDR1 LGHDT, CDR2 YNNKEL (reference sequence). For the CDR3, the DNA is TGTGCCAGCAGCCAAGGAGGAGGGGCAGGATCCGAGCAGTACTTC. Translating it yields CASSQGGGAGSEQYF.

The chain is built from TRBV6-6 and TRBJ2-7, with no clear D. The CDR3 is made up of 13 amino acids. V gave up 3 bases and J gave up 3 bases, with 9 bases separating them. Germline V gene data show CDR1 as MNHNY and CDR2 as SVGAGI (reference sequence). The CDR3 nucleotides read TGTGCCAGCAGTTATATTGGCATCTACGAGCAGTACTTC. Translation: CASSYIGIYEQYF.

V usage is TRBV4-1 and J usage is TRBJ1-1; D is unclear. The germline V and J ends were trimmed by 0 bases and 7 bases, with 6 bases remaining between them. Germline CDR1 MGHRA, CDR2 YSYEKL. The CDR3 covers 12 residues. The CDR3 sequence: CASSQDRSEAFF. The CDR3 DNA reads as TGCGCCAGCAGCCAAGATCGGAGTGAAGCTTTCTTT.

In DNA, the CDR3 is TGTGCCAGTAGTACCCGGACTAGTGGGACCGGGGAGCTGTTTTTT. Residues: CASSTRTSGTGELFF. V gene TRBV19 combines with J gene TRBJ2-2; 7 bases map to TRBD2. In germline, CDR1 is LNHDA, CDR2 SQIVND (reference sequence). The CDR3 is 15 residues long. Trimming took 4 bases from V and 5 from J; bases not matched to a gene: 7.

The chain couples TRBV5-6 to TRBJ2-3, with D possibly TRBD1 on 6 matching bases. This CDR3 region has 13 residues. Trimming removed 6 bases from V and 0 bases from J, with 8 bases in between. Germline lookup yields CDR1 SGHDT and CDR2 YYEEEE. CDR3: CASMDRSTDTQYF. The CDR3 DNA follows: TGTGCCAGCATGGACAGAAGCACAGATACGCAGTATTTT.

This clone occurred a few times. The chain links TRBV6-5 to TRBJ1-1, with no clear D. The CDR3 runs to 11 residues. V lost 5 bases and J 6 bases, leaving 7 bases between the germline ends. Per the germline V gene, CDR1 is MNHEY and CDR2 is SVGAGI. The CDR3 region is CASSRSAEAFF. CDR3 nucleotide sequence: TGTGCCAGCAGTAGGAGCGCTGAAGCTTTCTTT.

J is TRBJ1-5 and V is TRBV6-1; a possible D gene is TRBD1 (6 bases). V was cut by 4 bases and J by 3 bases, with 16 bases left in between. Germline V CDR1 and CDR2: MNHNS, SASEGT. The CDR3 has 16 residues. The CDR3, as DNA: TGTGCCAGCAGTGCCAGGGGTTCGGATATCAATCAGCCCCAGCATTTT. It translates to CASSARGSDINQPQHF.

DNA for the CDR3: TGTGCCAGCAGTCGACCGGGAGCTGGGGCCAACGTCCTGACTTTC. Its translation is CASSRPGAGANVLTF. The V and J genes are TRBV28 and TRBJ2-6, with D possibly being TRBD2 (6 bases). This CDR3 contains 15 residues. CDR1 is MDHEN and CDR2 is SYDVKM in the germline V gene. Trimming took off 5 bases at V and 2 bases at J, with 10 bases between the two ends.